Presented here are 24 T cell receptor beta chains from one specimen sequenced in a study of blood T cell repertoires in COVID-19. Measured with immunoSEQ multiplex PCR; TCRdb has only the in-frame clones, and not every one. The table has approximately 140,000 clones, approximately 82% seen once. Sequencing input: peripheral blood. The receptors here all came from a human donor with acute or convalescent COVID-19. The donor label of this sample is uncertain.

The rearrangement joins TRBV6-5 to TRBJ1-1; D may be TRBD1 (6 bases). Germline V lookup: CDR1 MNHEY, CDR2 SVGAGI. Trimming cost V 6 bases and J 5 bases, with 10 bases left between them. The CDR3 has 12 residues. The CDR3 is CASSHRETEAFF. In DNA, the CDR3 is TGTGCCAGCAGCCACAGGGAGACTGAAGCTTTCTTT.

The rearrangement joins TRBV12-3 or TRBV12-4 to TRBJ1-4; maybe TRBD1 (5 bases). CDR3 length: 13 residues. The germline V and J ends were trimmed by 4 bases and 8 bases, with 11 bases remaining between them. The CDR3, as DNA: TGTGCCAGCAGTTGGGGGGGAGGAGAAAAACTGTTTTTT. Translating it yields CASSWGGGEKLFF.

The chain is built from TRBV6-5 and TRBJ1-2; 7 bases are a match to TRBD1. Unmatched junction bases numbered 11, after V lost 6 bases and J lost 4 bases. This CDR3 is 15 amino acids long. CDR1 MNHEY and CDR2 SVGAGI come from the germline V gene. The CDR3 bases are TGTGCCAGCAGCAGAACCGGGACAGTATCCTATGGCTACACCTTC. Protein sequence: CASSRTGTVSYGYTF.

This chain connects TRBV7-3 to TRBJ2-2, with 11 bases aligning to TRBD2. The germline CDR1 and CDR2 sequences are SGHTA and FQGTGA. V lost 5 bases to trimming and J lost 8 bases; unmatched junction nucleotides: 4. The CDR3 contains 14 residues. As DNA, the CDR3 is TGTGCCAGCAGCCCGCGGACTAGCGGGGGGGAGCTGTTTTTT. Translating it yields CASSPRTSGGELFF.

CDR3 in DNA: TGCAGCGTTGCCCCAGGGGGCAGAACTGAAGCTTTCTTT. Protein: CSVAPGGRTEAFF. V is TRBV29-1 and J is TRBJ1-1, with 8 nucleotides matching TRBD1. The CDR3 is 13 amino acids. The germline gives CDR1 SQVTM, CDR2 ANQGSEA. Trimming cost V 4 bases and J 5 bases; bases outside gene matches: 6. Variable domain in full (rest from reference TRBV29-1 and TRBJ1-1): SAVISQKPSRDICQRGTSLTIQCQVDSQVTMMFWYRQQPGQSLTLIATANQGSEATYESGFVIDKFPISRPNLTFSTLTVSNMSPEDSSIYLCSVAPGGRTEAFFGQGTRLTVV.

This clone was observed once. The chain is built from TRBV19 and TRBJ2-3; TRBD2 agrees at 16 bases. The germline CDR1 and CDR2 sequences are LNHDA and SQIVND (reference sequence). This CDR3 contains 18 residues. The V and J ends lost 5 bases and 0 bases, in that order; junction bases with no gene match: 5. DNA of the CDR3: TGTGCCAGTAGTCCGGGACTAGCGGGGGGGACTAGCACAGATACGCAGTATTTT. Translating gives CASSPGLAGGTSTDTQYF.

This clone occurred once. The chain recombines TRBV5-4 with TRBJ2-5; 12 bases map to TRBD2. V lost 4 bases and J lost 5; bases outside the gene matches: 6. CDR1 is SGHNT and CDR2 is YYREEE in the germline V gene (reference sequence). This CDR3 has 15 amino acids. The CDR3 DNA reads as TGTGCCAGCAGCCCGGGACTAGCGGGCGGGGAGACCCAGTACTTC. Encoded protein: CASSPGLAGGETQYF.

The chain recombines TRBV6-4 with TRBJ1-2, with a possible D match to TRBD1 (6 bases). CDR3 size: 13 residues. The V gene lost 2 bases and the J gene lost 2 bases, with 6 bases spanning the gap. Germline CDR1 and CDR2: MRHNA and SNTAGT. The CDR3 loop is CASSDRGNYGYTF. Here the CDR3 DNA reads TGTGCCAGCAGTGACAGGGGGAACTATGGCTACACCTTC.

This rearrangement joins TRBV7-9 to TRBJ1-2; 7 bases are shared with TRBD1. Germline V gives CDR1 SEHNR, CDR2 FQNEAQ (reference sequence). The V and J ends lost 8 bases and 0 bases, in that order; junction bases with no gene match: 0. This CDR3 has 12 amino acids. The CDR3 nucleotides are TGTGCCAGCGGACAGGCTAACTATGGCTACACCTTC. Residues: CASGQANYGYTF.

The rearrangement links TRBV5-6 to TRBJ1-1; 11 nucleotides agree with TRBD1. The CDR3 has 16 amino acids. CDR1 is SGHDT, CDR2 YYEEEE, per germline. V dropped 3 bases and J dropped 5; count of bases not matched to a gene: 9. This CDR3 reads CASSSLDRGLRTEAFF. In DNA form, the CDR3 reads TGTGCCAGCAGCTCGCTGGACAGGGGGCTACGTACTGAAGCTTTCTTT.

This clone was seen repeatedly, ten times or more. The chain uses TRBV5-1 and TRBJ2-2; 11 nucleotides align to TRBD2. The CDR3 is 15 residues long. Trimming took 2 bases from V and 6 from J; bases not matched to a gene: 3. The V gene's germline CDR1 is SGHRS and CDR2 YFSETQ. The CDR3 DNA reads as TGCGCCAGCAGCTTTCCTAGCGGGGGGTCCGGGGAGCTGTTTTTT. Amino acid sequence: CASSFPSGGSGELFF. Full variable domain (outside the CDR3, taken from reference TRBV5-1 and TRBJ2-2): KAGVTQTPRYLIKTRGQQVTLSCSPISGHRSVSWYQQTPGQGLQFLFEYFSETQRNKGNFPGRFSGRQFSNSRSEMNVSTLELGDSALYLCASSFPSGGSGELFFGEGSRLTVL.

The chain is built from TRBV10-3 and TRBJ1-3; D is unresolved. CDR3 length equals 12 residues. CDR1 is ENHRY, CDR2 SYGVKD, per germline. The V gene lost 2 bases and the J gene lost 4 bases, with 3 bases spanning the gap. DNA of the CDR3: TGTGCCATCAGTGAGATAGGAAACACCATATATTTT. Protein: CAISEIGNTIYF.

With regard to this clone: One end of the junction does not line up with germline, which may come from a read error. The V and J genes are TRBV3-1 (or the pseudogene TRBV3-2) and TRBJ2-7; TRBD2 matches 13 bases. The CDR3 runs to 15 residues. The germline V gene encodes CDR1 LGHDT and CDR2 YNNKEL (reference sequence). The DNA for the CDR3 is TGTGCCAGCAGCCTAAGAGGGACTAGCGGGGTCAGGCCCGACTTC. It yields the protein CASSLRGTSGVRPDF.

The V gene is TRBV5-1, the J gene TRBJ1-5; 8 nucleotides match TRBD1. This CDR3 region has 18 residues. From germline, CDR1 is SGHRS and CDR2 YFSETQ. The V segment lost 0 bases and the J segment 2 bases; nucleotides outside the gene matches: 10. This CDR3 is CASSLGTGSHWGNQPQHF. The DNA for the CDR3 is TGCGCCAGCAGCTTGGGGACAGGGTCTCATTGGGGCAATCAGCCCCAGCATTTT. The full variable domain, rest sourced from reference TRBV5-1 and TRBJ1-5, is KAGVTQTPRYLIKTRGQQVTLSCSPISGHRSVSWYQQTPGQGLQFLFEYFSETQRNKGNFPGRFSGRQFSNSRSEMNVSTLELGDSALYLCASSLGTGSHWGNQPQHFGDGTRLSIL.

This clone was seen more than once but under ten times. This rearrangement joins TRBV4-3 to TRBJ2-3; TRBD1 agrees at 11 bases. V dropped 3 bases and J dropped 6; count of bases not matched to a gene: 11. CDR1 and CDR2 from the germline V gene are LGHNA and YSLEER. This CDR3 has 17 amino acids. The CDR3 DNA reads as TGCGCCAGCAGCCATCGCGAACCGGGACAGGGGGACGATACGCAGTATTTT. Its translation: CASSHREPGQGDDTQYF.

This chain uses TRBV5-1 with TRBJ1-6; TRBD1 agrees at 7 bases. The germline gives CDR1 SGHRS, CDR2 YFSETQ. V trimming: 3 bases; J trimming: 10 bases; junction bases outside the gene matches: 10. The CDR3 consists of 15 residues. The CDR3 DNA follows: TGCGCCAGCAGCTCCGGGACAGTGGGTATCTCACCCCTCCACTTT. This encodes CASSSGTVGISPLHF.

The count of this clone is one. In DNA form, the CDR3 reads TGTGCCAGCAGCTCTAGCGGGGGGGCGGAGACCCAGTACTTC. It translates to CASSSSGGAETQYF. The chain uses TRBV11-2 and TRBJ2-5; 12 nucleotides align to TRBD2. The CDR3 contains 14 residues. Germline V gene data show CDR1 as SGHAT and CDR2 as FQNNGV. V trimming: 4 bases; J trimming: 5 bases; junction bases outside the gene matches: 2.

The J gene is TRBJ1-5, the V gene TRBV5-8; D remains unclear. V dropped 3 bases and J dropped 11 bases, with 12 bases sitting between them. The CDR3 loop spans 12 amino acids. Germline V gene data show CDR1 as SGHTS and CDR2 as YDEGEE. CDR3 protein: CASSYPGLAQHF. The DNA for the CDR3 is TGTGCCAGCAGCTACCCAGGATTGGCCCAGCATTTT.

The chain employs TRBV4-2 and TRBJ1-1, with TRBD1 matching over 9 bases. Germline V gene data show CDR1 as LGHNA and CDR2 as YNFKEQ. J gave up 1 base and V 8 bases, and 11 bases lay outside the gene matches. CDR3 length equals 16 residues. The CDR3 protein is CASGEDRGNKNTEAFF. The CDR3 DNA reads TGTGCCAGCGGAGAAGACAGGGGGAATAAGAACACTGAAGCTTTCTTT.

The sample holds a few counts of this clone. V usage is TRBV14 and J usage is TRBJ1-2; D is possibly TRBD1 (5 bases). CDR3 length: 13 residues. In germline, CDR1 is SGHDN, CDR2 FVKESK. Trimming stripped 0 bases from V and 5 bases from J, with 7 bases between. CDR3 in DNA: TGTGCCAGCAGCCAAGACGGACAATATGGCTACACCTTC. Translated, it gives CASSQDGQYGYTF.

At least ten counts were recorded for this clone. The gene calls are TRBV18 and TRBJ2-2, with a tentative D call TRBD1 (6 bases). The CDR3 is made up of 15 amino acids. V was clipped by 1 base and J by 2 bases, with 8 bases between them. The germline V gene encodes CDR1 KGHSH and CDR2 LQKENI. The CDR3 sequence is CASSPLGANTGELFF. CDR3 in DNA: TGTGCCAGCTCACCACTGGGGGCTAACACCGGGGAGCTGTTTTTT.

This chain connects TRBV30 to TRBJ1-1; D remains ambiguous. The CDR3 has 11 residues. Germline-derived CDR1 and CDR2 are GTSNPN and SVGIG (reference sequence). Trimming pared 3 bases from V and 1 base from J, leaving 3 bases between. This chain's CDR3 is CAWSRNTEAFF. DNA of the CDR3: TGTGCCTGGAGCCGGAACACTGAAGCTTTCTTT.

This chain connects TRBV6-5 to TRBJ1-5; 10 bases match TRBD1. V gave up 8 bases and J gave up 5 bases; unmatched junction bases: 9. The germline CDR1 and CDR2 sequences are MNHEY and SVGAGI. The CDR3 extends over 15 amino acids. CDR3 region: CASYSRDRGYQPQHF. The CDR3 DNA reads as TGTGCCAGCTACTCCCGGGACAGGGGCTATCAGCCCCAGCATTTT.

This clone was seen ten or more times. The genes are TRBV6-1 and TRBJ2-7, with a tentative D call TRBD1 (5 bases). The germline CDR1 and CDR2 sequences are MNHNS and SASEGT. V lost 1 base and J lost 3, with 16 bases in between. The length of the CDR3 is 16 residues. CDR3 residues: CASSEGLGAQGYEQYF. Written as DNA, the CDR3 is TGTGCCAGCAGTGAAGGTTTAGGAGCTCAGGGCTACGAGCAGTACTTC.